The clone carrying this T cell receptor (beta chain) was seen only a few times. The antigen remains undetermined. This may stem from a read error, because a much larger clone lies one nucleotide away. The data derive from a study of regulatory T cells in long-lasting Graves disease. Overall study: Graves' patients diagnosed newly had used antithyroid drugs under 3 months.

Overall study findings and caveats: Persistent disease favored TRBV28, TRBJ1-2 and TRBJ2-5. Persistent Graves' patients showed less TCR diversity than newly diagnosed ones.

Arm-PCR of CDR3 regions and iRepertoire HTBI primers were used to build TCR beta libraries. Each CDR3 protein is one row after TCRdb ran MiXCR on the multiplex PCR reads. The sample lists roughly 420,000 distinct CDR3 sequences, about 17% occurring once. Sample time point: newly diagnosed GD, antithyroid drugs for less than 3 months. After RNA was extracted from PBMCs, the TCR library was made from it. This CDR3 is 15 amino acids long. The same sample was also used in a study of T cells in Graves' hyperthyroidism and ophthalmopathy. As that report states: Reasons for excluding patients were uncontrolled infection, other autoimmune disease, pregnancy or lactation.

This chain links TRBV12-3 or TRBV12-4 with TRBJ2-3; 9 nucleotides agree with TRBD2. The receptor was derived from a woman under 30 with Graves disease. Source: peripheral blood mononuclear cells (PBMCs), taken at new diagnosis, from a patient treated with antithyroid drugs. CDR3 residues: CASRRAGGNTDAQYF. CDR3 DNA: TGTGCCAGCAGGAGAGCGGGAGGTAACACAGATGCGCAGTATTTT.